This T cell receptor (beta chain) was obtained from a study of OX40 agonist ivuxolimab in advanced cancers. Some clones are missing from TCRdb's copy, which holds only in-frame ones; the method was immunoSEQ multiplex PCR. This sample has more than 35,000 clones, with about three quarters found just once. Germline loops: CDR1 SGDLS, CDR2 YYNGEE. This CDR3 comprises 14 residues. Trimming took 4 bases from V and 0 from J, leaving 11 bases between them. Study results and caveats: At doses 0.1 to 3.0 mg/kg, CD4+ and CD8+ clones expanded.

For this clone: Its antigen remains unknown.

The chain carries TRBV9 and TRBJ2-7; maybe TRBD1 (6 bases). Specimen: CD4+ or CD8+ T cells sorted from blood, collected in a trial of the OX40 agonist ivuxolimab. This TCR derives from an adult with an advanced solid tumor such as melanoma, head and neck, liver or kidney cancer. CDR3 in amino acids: CASSPRTDSYEQYF. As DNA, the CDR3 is TGTGCCAGCAGCCCCCGGACAGACTCCTACGAGCAGTACTTC.